Listed below are T cell receptor beta chains from one sample, sequenced in a study of metastatic and nonmetastatic thyroid tumors. With MiXCR, TCRdb reprocessed the PCR reads. Among just over 8,000 clones listed, 20% to 25% were seen once. Source material: tumor tissue. The receptors were gathered from a female donor with papillary thyroid cancer or a benign thyroid nodule (not recorded which). Some clones in this sample may be carry-over from other donors' samples. CDR3s include the opening cysteine and the closing phenylalanine or tryptophan. A D gene is named only where the DNA matches it firmly. Rows may omit the clone size; those that give it use once, few, many or a size class.

d_call clone_size v_call cdr3_aa
TRBD2 medium-sized TRBV28 CASSLFMRLAGADTQYF
- few TRBV28 CASSSPSEGTNYGYTF
TRBD1 many TRBV28 CASSFLTGDKNIQYF
TRBD2 - TRBV28 CASSSTTSGYTGELFF
- many TRBV5-5 CASSLDSGFAEAFF
- few TRBV12-3/TRBV12-4 CASSPRWGNQPQHF
- few TRBV6-2/TRBV6-3 CASSYVANYGYTF
TRBD2 - TRBV12-3/TRBV12-4 CASRTSAPSTDTQYF
TRBD1 - TRBV27 CASSPRTGENYGYTF
- - TRBV28 CASRLGGADLTYEQYF
TRBD1 - TRBV5-1 CASSFSGTGNSPLHF
- - TRBV5-1 CASSLMAGTTDTQYF
TRBD2 - TRBV11-2 CASSLGLAENNEQFF
- - TRBV18 CASSPSRGGDTEAFF
- medium-sized TRBV6-9 CASSYGDSGANVLTF
- medium-sized TRBV28 CASSSVGAGFNQPQHF
- few TRBV6-5 CANSKSTGHSPLHF
TRBD2 many TRBV28 CASSLEWLAGGTDTQYF
- many TRBV5-4 CASSLYGTGELFF
TRBD2 - TRBV7-9 CASSQGLAQETQYF
TRBD2 - TRBV11-2 CASWTSATSSEQFF
- few TRBV6-5 CASSYLTGPTNEQYF
TRBD2 medium-sized TRBV5-1 CASSLSGGTYEQYF
- medium-sized TRBV27 CASLGPTGTGELFF
TRBD1 - TRBV30 CAWSVKGTGNQPQHF
- - TRBV18 CASSLNPPATGHNEKLFF
- - TRBV27 CASSVSPRYYEQYF
- large TRBV15 CATSRGIGDNEQFF
TRBD1 few TRBV6-1 CASSFGQGPNEAFF
TRBD2 - TRBV6-2/TRBV6-3 CASSYTPGLASDTGELFF
TRBD2 many TRBV5-1 CASSGSGRANEQYF
TRBD2 many TRBV19 CASSITSGRIETQYF
TRBD2 medium-sized TRBV10-1 CASSFASGGPYEQYF
TRBD2 - TRBV24-1 CATSDIRGGSSYNEQFF
TRBD1 medium-sized TRBV12-3/TRBV12-4 CASSRQGAYGEQYF
- once TRBV20-1 CSARGAGTSEQFF
TRBD1 few TRBV6-1 CASSLGDRGSPLHF
TRBD2 medium-sized TRBV2 CASKLAAPGVYEQYF
- - TRBV12-3/TRBV12-4 CASSSYTSYEQYF
TRBD1 many TRBV20-1 CSAHRGLRMNTEAFF
TRBD1 many TRBV4-1 CASSRPDRPHEQFF
- few TRBV6-1 CASSPVMNGQPQHF